This T cell receptor beta chain was sequenced in a study of blood T cells in healthy people across ages. Using a J-beta primer mix together with a sample-barcoded 5' primer, a second PCR was run for roughly 6 to 12 cycles. Researchers report that a template-switch adaptor with 12 random nucleotides tagged each cDNA molecule. MiXCR, run by TCRdb on the 5' RACE reads, gives a single entry per CDR3 protein. The sample contains 1.5 million to 1.9 million distinct CDR3 sequences, less than 45% of which appear only once. This clonotype was picked up many times. The V gene's germline CDR1 is SQVTM and CDR2 ANQGSEA. Trimming shortened V by 3 bases and J by 2 bases, and 10 bases separated the two germline ends. The CDR3 consists of 13 residues.

This sequence was found in a woman aged 18-29 years in good health. Sequencing was done on a sample of blood. V and J are TRBV29-1 and TRBJ1-2; D is unclear. The CDR3 sequence: CSVENQENYGYTF. For the CDR3, the DNA is TGCAGCGTTGAGAATCAGGAGAACTATGGCTACACCTTC.